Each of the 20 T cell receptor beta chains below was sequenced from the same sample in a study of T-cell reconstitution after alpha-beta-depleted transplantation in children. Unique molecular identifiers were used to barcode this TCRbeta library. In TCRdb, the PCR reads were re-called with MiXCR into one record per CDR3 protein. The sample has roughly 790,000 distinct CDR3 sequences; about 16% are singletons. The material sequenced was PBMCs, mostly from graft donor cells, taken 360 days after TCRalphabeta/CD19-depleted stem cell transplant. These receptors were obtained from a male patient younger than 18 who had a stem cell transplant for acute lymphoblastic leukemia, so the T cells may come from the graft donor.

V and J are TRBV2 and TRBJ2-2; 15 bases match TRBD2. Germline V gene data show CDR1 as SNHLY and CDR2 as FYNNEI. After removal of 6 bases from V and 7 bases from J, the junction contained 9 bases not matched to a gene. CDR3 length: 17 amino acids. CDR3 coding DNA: TGTGCCAGCAGGGGAGGACTAGCGGGAGGGCCCTACGGGGAGCTGTTTTTT. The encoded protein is CASRGGLAGGPYGELFF.

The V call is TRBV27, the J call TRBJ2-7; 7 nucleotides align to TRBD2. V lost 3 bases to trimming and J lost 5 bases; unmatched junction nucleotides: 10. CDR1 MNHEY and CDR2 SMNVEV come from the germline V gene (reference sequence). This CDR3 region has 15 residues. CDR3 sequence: CASSFIGGSRDEQYF. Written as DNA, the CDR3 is TGTGCCAGCAGTTTTATAGGCGGGAGTAGGGACGAGCAGTACTTC.

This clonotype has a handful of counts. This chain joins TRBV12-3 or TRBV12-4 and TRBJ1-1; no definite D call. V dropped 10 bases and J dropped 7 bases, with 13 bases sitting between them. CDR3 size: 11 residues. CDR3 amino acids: CATAERGEAFF. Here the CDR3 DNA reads TGTGCCACCGCTGAACGCGGTGAAGCTTTCTTT.

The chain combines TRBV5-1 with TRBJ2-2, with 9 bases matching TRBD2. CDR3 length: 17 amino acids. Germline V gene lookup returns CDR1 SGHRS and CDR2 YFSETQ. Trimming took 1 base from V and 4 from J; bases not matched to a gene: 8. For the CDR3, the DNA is TGCGCCAGCAGCTTGAGCAAGCGGGAGGCTTTCACCGGGGAGCTGTTTTTT. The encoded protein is CASSLSKREAFTGELFF.

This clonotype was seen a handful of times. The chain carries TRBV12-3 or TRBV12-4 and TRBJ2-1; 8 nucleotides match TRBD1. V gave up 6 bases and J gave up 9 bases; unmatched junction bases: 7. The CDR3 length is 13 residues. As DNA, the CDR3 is TGTGCCAGCAGGCTCCAGGGGGCAGGTGAGCAGTTCTTC. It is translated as CASRLQGAGEQFF.

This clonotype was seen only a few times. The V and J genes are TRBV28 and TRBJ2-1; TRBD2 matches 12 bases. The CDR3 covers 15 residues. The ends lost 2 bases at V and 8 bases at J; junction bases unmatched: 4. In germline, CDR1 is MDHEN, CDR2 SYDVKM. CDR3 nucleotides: TGTGCCAGCAGTTTACCTAGCGGGAGGGCCTATGAGCAGTTCTTC. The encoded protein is CASSLPSGRAYEQFF.

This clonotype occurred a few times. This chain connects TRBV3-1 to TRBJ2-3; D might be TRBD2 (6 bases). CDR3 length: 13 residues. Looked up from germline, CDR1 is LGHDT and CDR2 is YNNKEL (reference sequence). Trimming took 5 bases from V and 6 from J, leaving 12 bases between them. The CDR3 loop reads CASSVAEGDTQYF. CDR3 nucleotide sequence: TGTGCCAGCAGCGTAGCGGAGGGGGATACGCAGTATTTT.

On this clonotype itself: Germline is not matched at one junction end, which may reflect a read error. The CDR3 loop is CKPRGRVRDSANTGELFF. CDR3 sequence (DNA): TGCAAACCCCGGGGCAGGGTGCGAGACTCCGCGAACACCGGGGAGCTGTTTTTT. The genes are TRBV10-3 and TRBJ2-2, with D perhaps being TRBD1 or TRBD2 (5 bases each). From germline, CDR1 is ENHRY and CDR2 SYGVKD. The CDR3 covers 18 residues.

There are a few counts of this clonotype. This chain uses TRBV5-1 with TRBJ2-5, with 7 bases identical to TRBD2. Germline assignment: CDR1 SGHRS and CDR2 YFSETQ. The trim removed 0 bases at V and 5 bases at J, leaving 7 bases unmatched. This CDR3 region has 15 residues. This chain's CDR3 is CASSLGGLGGETQYF. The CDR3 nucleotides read TGCGCCAGCAGCTTGGGCGGACTGGGAGGGGAGACCCAGTACTTC.

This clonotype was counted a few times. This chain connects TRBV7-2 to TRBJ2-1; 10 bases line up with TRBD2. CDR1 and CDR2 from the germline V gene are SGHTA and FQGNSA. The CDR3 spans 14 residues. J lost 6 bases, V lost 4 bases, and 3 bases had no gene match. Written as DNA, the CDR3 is TGTGCCAGCAGCTCATCTAGCGGGAGCAATGAGCAGTTCTTC. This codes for CASSSSSGSNEQFF.

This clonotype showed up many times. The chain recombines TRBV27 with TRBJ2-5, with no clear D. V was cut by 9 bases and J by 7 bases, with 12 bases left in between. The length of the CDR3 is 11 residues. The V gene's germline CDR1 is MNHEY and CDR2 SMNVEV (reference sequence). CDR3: CASSSDGTQYF. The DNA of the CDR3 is TGTGCCAGTTCATCTGACGGGACCCAGTACTTC.

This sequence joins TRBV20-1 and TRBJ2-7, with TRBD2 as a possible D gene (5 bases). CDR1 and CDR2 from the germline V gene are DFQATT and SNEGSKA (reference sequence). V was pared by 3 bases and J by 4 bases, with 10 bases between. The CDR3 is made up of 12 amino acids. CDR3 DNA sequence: TGCAGTGCTAGTTCCAGCGGATACGAGCAGTACTTC. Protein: CSASSSGYEQYF.

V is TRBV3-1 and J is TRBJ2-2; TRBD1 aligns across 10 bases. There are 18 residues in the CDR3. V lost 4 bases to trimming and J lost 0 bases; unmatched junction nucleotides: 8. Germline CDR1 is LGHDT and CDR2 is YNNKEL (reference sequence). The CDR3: CASSRRDRGHSNTGELFF. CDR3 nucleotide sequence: TGTGCCAGCAGCCGGCGGGACAGGGGTCATTCGAACACCGGGGAGCTGTTTTTT.

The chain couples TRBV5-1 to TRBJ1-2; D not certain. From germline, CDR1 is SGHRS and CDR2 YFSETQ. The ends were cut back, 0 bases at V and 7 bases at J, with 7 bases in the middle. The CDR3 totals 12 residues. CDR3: CASSLGFSGYTF. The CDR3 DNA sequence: TGCGCCAGCAGCTTGGGGTTTTCTGGCTACACCTTC.

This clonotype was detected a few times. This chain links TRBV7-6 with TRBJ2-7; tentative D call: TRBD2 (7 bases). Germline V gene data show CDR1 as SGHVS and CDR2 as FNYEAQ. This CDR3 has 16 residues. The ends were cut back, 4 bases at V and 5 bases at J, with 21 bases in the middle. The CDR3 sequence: CASSYGRSGTLHEQYF. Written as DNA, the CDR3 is TGTGCCAGCAGCTATGGGAGAAGCGGGACATTACACGAGCAGTACTTC.

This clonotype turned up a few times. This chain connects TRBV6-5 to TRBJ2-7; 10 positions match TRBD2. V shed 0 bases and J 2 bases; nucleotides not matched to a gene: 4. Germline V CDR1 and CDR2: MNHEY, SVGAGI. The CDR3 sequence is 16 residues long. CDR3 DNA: TGTGCCAGCAGTTACTCCCGACTAGCGGGTCCCTACGAGCAGTACTTC. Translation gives CASSYSRLAGPYEQYF.

This chain's CDR3 is CSVEGRTGELFF. CDR3 DNA: TGCAGCGTTGAAGGTCGGACCGGGGAGCTGTTTTTT. This chain links TRBV29-1 with TRBJ2-2; D gene unclear. Trimming left V 1 base short and J 5 bases short, with 5 bases between. The germline gives CDR1 SQVTM, CDR2 ANQGSEA. The length of the CDR3 is 12 residues.

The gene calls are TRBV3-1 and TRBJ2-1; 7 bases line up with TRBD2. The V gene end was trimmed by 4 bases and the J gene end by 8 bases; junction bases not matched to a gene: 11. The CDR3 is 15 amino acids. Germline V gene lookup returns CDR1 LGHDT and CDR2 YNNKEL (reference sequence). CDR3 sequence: CASSLPGLGRDEQFF. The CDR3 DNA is TGTGCCAGCAGCCTGCCCGGACTAGGTCGGGATGAGCAGTTCTTC.

CDR3 region: CASSLELAGVYGDTQYF. In DNA form, the CDR3 reads TGTGCCAGCAGCTTGGAACTAGCGGGAGTTTACGGAGATACGCAGTATTTT. The gene calls are TRBV5-5 and TRBJ2-3; 11 positions match TRBD2. The length of the CDR3 is 17 residues. V shed 0 bases, J shed 5 bases, and the junction held 8 bases outside the gene matches. From germline, CDR1 is SGHKS and CDR2 YYEKEE (reference sequence). The full variable domain, in which reference TRBV5-5 and TRBJ2-3 provide the parts outside the CDR3, is DAGVTQSPTHLIKTRGQQVTLRCSPISGHKSVSWYQQVLGQGPQFIFQYYEKEERGRGNFPDRFSARQFPNYSSELNVNALLLGDSALYLCASSLELAGVYGDTQYFGPGTRLTVL.

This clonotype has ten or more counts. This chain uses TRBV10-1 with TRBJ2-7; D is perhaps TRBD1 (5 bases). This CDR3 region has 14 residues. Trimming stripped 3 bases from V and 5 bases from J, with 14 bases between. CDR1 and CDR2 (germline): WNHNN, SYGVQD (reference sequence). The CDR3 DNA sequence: TGCGCCAGCAGTGAAGCAGGGTCGGTCCACGAGCAGTACTTC. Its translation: CASSEAGSVHEQYF.